Reported below is one T cell receptor beta chain. No antigen is known for it. Base qualities were left out, and no much larger clone turns up one base away. The CDR3 contains 16 residues, cysteine and phenylalanine counted. The read is trimmed to its CDR3 DNA, 48 bases read in frame from base 1. CDR1 and CDR2, per the germline V gene, are SGHAT and FQNNGV. V is pared back by 1 base and J by 6 bases, with 15 bases lying between the germline termini. The data derive from a study of T cell repertoires in cytomegalovirus infection (dated by TCRdb to about 2019). The study in broad terms: The HLA type of each donor mattered for the analysis, because public TCR beta signatures pointed to carriage of CMV infection along with the matching HLA type. Results the study describes overall, beyond this receptor: The ex vivo response was dominated by HLA-C-restricted CMV-specific TCR beta clonotypes, which also provided the single most frequent clonotype in two of eight donors. Cumulative frequency of public TCR beta family members discriminated carriers of CMV infection plus the relevant HLA type in this cohort and an independent roughly 330-donor cohort.

The sequencer was an Illumina HiSeq 1500. TCRdb passed the public sequencing reads through fastp at Q25 and MiXCR, retaining productive beta sequences. Each entry is one CDR3 protein sequence, shown with its most common DNA and genes. The sample table shows 250,000 to 300,000 distinct CDR3 sequences, and roughly 25% are seen once. The top ten clonotypes cover approximately 13% of the sample. The chain is made from TRBV11-2 and TRBJ1-4; no confident D gene assignment can be made. The sequenced sample consisted of PBMCs. The clonotype comes from a human donor in good health (CMV status not recorded). Some clones in this sample may be carry-over from other donors' samples. The CDR3: CASSLGSGDFYEKLFF. The sequenced DNA: TGTGCCAGCAGCTTAGGATCCGGGGATTTCTATGAAAAACTGTTTTTT. The full variable domain, completed from the reference TRBV11-2 and TRBJ1-4 proteins outside the CDR3, reads EAGVAQSPRYKIIEKRQSVAFWCNPISGHATLYWYQQILGQGPKLLIQFQNNGVVDDSQLPKDRFSAERLKGVDSTLKIQPAKLEDSAVYLCASSLGSGDFYEKLFFGSGTQLSVL.